The rows below give T cell receptor beta chains drawn from one sample of a study of blood T cell repertoires in COVID-19. TCRdb's copy holds only in-frame clones and misses some; the assay was immunoSEQ multiplex PCR. The table records around 27,000 clones, just over 85% of them present only once. Sequences were obtained from peripheral blood. The receptors were sampled from a human donor in a cohort sampled during active COVID-19. The CDR3 runs from the conserved cysteine through the conserved F or W. Size is stated for part of the rows, as once, few or many counts, or as a class when the clone is expanded.

- | TRBJ2-5 | TRBV5-4 | CASSPGPGQGGIWETQYF
- | TRBJ1-2 | TRBV19 | CASSLRENYGYTF
- | TRBJ2-3 | TRBV3-1/TRBV3-2 | CASSQELAGGDTQYF
once | TRBJ2-2 | TRBV4-1 | CASKNRDRFTGELFF
- | TRBJ2-7 | TRBV10-3 | CAISDQGTGGHEQYF
- | TRBJ2-3 | TRBV7-2 | CASSSRTSGGRADTQYF
- | TRBJ2-7 | TRBV7-2 | CASSQGLAGGPYEQYF
- | TRBJ2-3 | TRBV9 | CASSTRPLSSGAAGTDTQYF
- | TRBJ2-2 | TRBV7-8 | CASSYGLAGFGELFF
- | TRBJ2-7 | TRBV10-3 | CAISEQGYEQYF
- | TRBJ1-2 | TRBV30 | CAWNRLAASYGYTF
- | TRBJ1-1 | TRBV4-1 | CASSQDGGVMKNEAFF
- | TRBJ2-3 | TRBV29-1 | CSVEENSGTQYF
- | TRBJ2-7 | TRBV7-9 | CASSPRQAPYEQYF
- | TRBJ2-1 | TRBV11-3 | CASSLRTGGLYNEQFF
- | TRBJ1-5 | TRBV7-8 | CASSVEQGTVGNQPQHF
- | TRBJ2-7 | TRBV5-1 | CASSPDGVRVYEQYF
- | TRBJ2-2 | TRBV4-1 | CASSQDYGGGRGGELFF
- | TRBJ1-3 | TRBV27 | CASSRRDAGNTIYF
once | TRBJ2-5 | TRBV19 | CASSIGAGGETQYF
- | TRBJ1-2 | TRBV6-6 | CASSYSETGNYGYTF
- | TRBJ2-7 | TRBV3-1/TRBV3-2 | CASSQDETGADEQYF
- | TRBJ1-5 | TRBV5-1 | CASSLEPGQLNQPQHF
- | TRBJ1-1 | TRBV19 | CASSMGILAAFF
once | TRBJ2-5 | TRBV5-3 | CARSFWWQGQEETQYF
few | TRBJ1-3 | TRBV7-6 | CASSLNLGSSKDTIYF
- | TRBJ2-5 | TRBV19 | CASTPGLQGSETQYF
- | TRBJ1-4 | TRBV12-2 | CASRGEGEKLFF
once | TRBJ1-6 | TRBV21-1 | CASSKRKMENRERGNSPLHF
- | TRBJ2-7 | TRBV5-5 | CASSSGPGRSYEQYF
- | TRBJ2-5 | TRBV29-1 | CSTGLAGTQVTQYF
- | TRBJ2-5 | TRBV9 | CASSPPRLADQETQYF
- | TRBJ1-1 | TRBV5-5 | CASSLTVGGGNTEAFF
- | TRBJ1-6 | TRBV23-1 | CASSQSIDRVSSPLHF
once | TRBJ2-3 | TRBV6-4 | CASSRSSGGATDTQYF
- | TRBJ2-3 | TRBV2 | CARDTASGGETDTQYF
- | TRBJ2-3 | TRBV5-8 | CASKLDRGTDTQYF